This is a list of T cell receptor beta chains from one sample in a study of T cell changes during pregnancy in multiple sclerosis. Assay: immunoSEQ multiplex PCR; the TCRdb copy retains only in-frame clones and omits some. Of about 61,000 clones in the sample, over 90% were seen once. The sample in question was CD8+ T cells from peripheral blood mononuclear cells, obtained in the third trimester of pregnancy. Every receptor here comes from a female donor with multiple sclerosis, enrolled in a pregnancy study. CDR3s include the opening cysteine and the closing phenylalanine or tryptophan. The D gene is left open where the match is weak. Clone size is shown for a subset of rows, as once, few, many or a class of expanded clone.

>NA|TRBV21-1|12|once|TRBJ1-2
CASKHMNYGYTF
TGTGCCAGCAAGCATATGAACTATGGCTACACCTTC
>TRBD2|TRBV5-1|18|NA|TRBJ2-1
CASSLAGGAGYSYNEQFF
TGCGCCAGCAGCTTGGCCGGGGGGGCGGGTTACTCCTACAATGAGCAGTTCTTC
>NA|TRBV28|16|NA|TRBJ2-7
CASSLVRTESSYEQYF
TGTGCCAGCAGTTTAGTGAGGACAGAGAGCTCCTACGAGCAGTACTTC
>NA|TRBV21-1|17|NA|TRBJ2-1
CASSINAPLSSYNEQFF
TGTGCCAGCAGCATCAACGCACCCCTGAGCTCCTACAATGAGCAGTTCTTC
>NA|TRBV7-2|16|NA|TRBJ2-3
CASSLGSESTQGTQYF
TGTGCCAGCAGCTTAGGATCGGAGAGTACACAGGGTACGCAGTATTTT
>TRBD1|TRBV18|15|few|TRBJ1-1
CASSPDRDMNTEAFF
TGTGCCAGCTCACCCGACAGGGACATGAACACTGAAGCTTTCTTT
>TRBD1|TRBV11-2|13|NA|TRBJ1-4
CASSFQGGEKLFF
TGTGCCAGCAGCTTTCAGGGGGGTGAAAAACTGTTTTTT
>TRBD1|TRBV15|17|NA|TRBJ2-7
CATSRGTTGTGSYEQYF
TGTGCCACCAGCAGAGGGACTACCGGGACAGGCTCCTACGAGCAGTACTTC
>NA|TRBV11-1|15|NA|TRBJ2-3
CASSLVEGPPDTQYF
TGTGCCAGCAGCTTAGTGGAGGGCCCCCCAGATACGCAGTATTTT
>NA|TRBV10-1|12|NA|TRBJ2-7
CASSESSYEQYF
TGCGCCAGCAGTGAGTCGAGCTACGAGCAGTACTTC
>NA|TRBV19|14|NA|TRBJ1-5
CASSGWGGDQPQHF
TGTGCCAGTAGTGGGTGGGGAGGGGATCAGCCCCAGCATTTT
>NA|TRBV27|13|NA|TRBJ2-1
CASSLSPVNEQFF
TGTGCCAGCAGTTTATCTCCGGTGAATGAGCAGTTCTTC